Shown below are 7 T cell receptor beta chains from a single sample sequenced in a study of T cell clonotyping in hematopoietic cell transplantation. Profiling relied on immunoSEQ multiplex PCR, and the TCRdb table lists in-frame clones only, not all of them. This table has 25,000 to 30,000 clones, under 90% appearing once. The time point was: recipient sample about 28 days before transplant, after cytoreduction. The source material was peripheral blood mononuclear cells, sampled before stem cell transplant. Receptors originate from a man aged 35-49 years with acute myeloid leukemia. Some clones in this sample may be carry-over from other donors' samples.

The chain recombines TRBV5-1 with TRBJ2-3, with 10 bases identical to TRBD2. This CDR3 is built from 15 residues. Trimming removed 5 bases from V and 7 bases from J; junction bases left unmatched: 10. CDR1 is SGHRS, CDR2 YFSETQ, per germline. The CDR3 reads CASSLLAGVPHTQYF. The CDR3 DNA is TGCGCCAGCAGTCTTCTAGCGGGAGTACCCCATACGCAGTATTTT.

This clone was observed a handful of times. The gene calls are TRBV6-1 and TRBJ1-1, with D perhaps TRBD1 (6 bases). V lost 4 bases and J 1 base, leaving 10 bases between the germline ends. This CDR3 comprises 14 residues. Germline V lookup: CDR1 MNHNS, CDR2 SASEGT. This CDR3 reads CASSVGQRNTEAFF. DNA for the CDR3: TGTGCCAGCAGTGTTGGACAGCGGAACACTGAAGCTTTCTTT.

This sequence joins TRBV30 and TRBJ2-7; no reliable D call. There are 14 residues in the CDR3. The V and J ends lost 1 base and 2 bases respectively, with 12 bases between them. CDR1 is GTSNPN, CDR2 SVGIG, per germline (reference sequence). This CDR3 is CAWSATGPAYEQYF. CDR3 nucleotide sequence: TGTGCCTGGAGTGCTACCGGGCCCGCCTACGAGCAGTACTTC.

This clone was detected only a few times. The rearrangement links TRBV27 to TRBJ1-1; TRBD1 matches 12 bases. V trimming: 2 bases; J trimming: 5 bases; junction bases outside the gene matches: 12. The CDR3 is 18 residues long. CDR1 MNHEY and CDR2 SMNVEV come from the germline V gene (reference sequence). The CDR3 protein is CASSLIGTGGTRRTEAFF. CDR3 coding DNA: TGTGCCAGCAGTTTAATTGGGACAGGGGGCACCAGAAGGACTGAAGCTTTCTTT.

The CDR3 reads CASKDRVGSPIGNEQFF. The CDR3 DNA reads TGTGCCAGTAAGGACAGGGTAGGTTCCCCGATCGGGAATGAGCAGTTCTTC. The J gene is TRBJ2-1, the V gene TRBV19, with TRBD1 identical over 8 bases. Germline loops: CDR1 LNHDA, CDR2 SQIVND (reference sequence). V lost 7 bases and J lost 7; bases outside the gene matches: 18. The CDR3 spans 17 residues.

This chain connects TRBV29-1 to TRBJ2-7; D is unresolved. Trimming removed 4 bases at V and 7 bases at J, with 14 bases between. The length of the CDR3 is 12 residues. Germline V gives CDR1 SQVTM, CDR2 ANQGSEA. CDR3 DNA sequence: TGCAGCGTTGGAGCAGGTTTCGGGGAGCAGTACTTC. Protein sequence: CSVGAGFGEQYF.

The rearrangement links TRBV27 to TRBJ2-1, with D perhaps matching TRBD1 (6 bases). This CDR3 comprises 12 residues. Trimming stripped 6 bases from V and 8 bases from J, with 11 bases between. Germline V lookup: CDR1 MNHEY, CDR2 SMNVEV (reference sequence). CDR3 DNA: TGTGCCAGCAGACATCAGGGGTATGAGCAGTTCTTC. Translated: CASRHQGYEQFF.